This T cell receptor (beta chain) comes out of a study of molecular identifiers for immune sequencing clone quantification. This CDR3 has 12 residues. Germline CDR1 SEHNR, CDR2 FQNEAQ (reference sequence). V lost 5 bases, J lost 7 bases, and 8 bases lay in between. MiXCR was run by TCRdb on the PCR reads, yielding one entry per CDR3 protein. The repertoire consists of about 320,000 distinct CDR3 sequences, with roughly a quarter occurring once and the leading ten covering around 0.74%. Input material: naive CD8+ T cells from blood, with Jurkat cell RNA spiked in. Described subset: FACS-sorted CD8+CD4-CCR7+CD45RA+ naive T cells. The receptor's source is a human donor in good health. Some libraries in this study had Jurkat cell RNA spiked in. The chain links TRBV7-9 to TRBJ2-2; tentatively, D is TRBD1 (6 bases). Written as DNA, the CDR3 is TGTGCCAGCAGCCAGGGGATCGGGGAGCTGTTTTTT. Its translation is CASSQGIGELFF.